This T cell receptor (beta chain) appears in the sequencing data of a study of T-cell reconstitution after alpha-beta-depleted transplantation in children. In germline, CDR1 is SGHRS, CDR2 YFSETQ. The CDR3 is made up of 14 amino acids. V was trimmed by 4 bases and J by 5 bases, leaving 15 bases between them. This clonotype was counted many times. Using unique molecular identifiers, the investigators prepared the TCRbeta library. A single record per CDR3 protein comes from TCRdb applying MiXCR to the PCR reads. The table has over 85,000 distinct CDR3 sequences, around 7% seen once. The V call is TRBV5-1, the J call TRBJ1-2, with TRBD1 as a possible D gene (5 bases). Sample: PBMCs, taken before TCRalphabeta/CD19-depleted stem cell transplant. This TCR was recovered from a boy aged 2-9 years with acute lymphoblastic leukemia, due to receive a stem cell transplant. The chain's CDR3 is CASSDPGARYGYTF. CDR3 sequence (DNA): TGCGCCAGCAGCGACCCCGGGGCGCGGTATGGCTACACCTTC.